This T cell receptor (beta chain) was recovered during a study of CD8 T cells in ankylosing spondylitis. The CDR3 runs 13 residues. Trimming shortened V by 5 bases and J by 4 bases, and 9 bases separated the two germline ends. Per germline, CDR1 SGHTA and CDR2 FQGTGA. By quantitative 5'-RACE with molecular barcodes, the TCR beta libraries were made. From the 5' RACE reads, TCRdb called clonotypes with MiXCR, one entry per CDR3 protein. The sample carries more than 600,000 distinct CDR3 sequences, about 20% recorded once. This clonotype was seen only a few times. The antigen is undetermined. Study results and caveats: What seemed typical of ankylosing spondylitis blood was a TCR beta motif built from eight highly homologous variants. Past studies reported some motif variants in reactive arthritis synovial fluid and blood.

The chain carries TRBV7-3 and TRBJ1-3; D call uncertain. This sequence originates from a male donor with ankylosing spondylitis. The sample comprised blood, either unsorted or a sorted T cell fraction (not recorded which). The CDR3 protein is CASSLHPGNTIYF. The DNA of the CDR3 is TGTGCCAGCAGCCTCCACCCCGGAAACACCATATATTTT.